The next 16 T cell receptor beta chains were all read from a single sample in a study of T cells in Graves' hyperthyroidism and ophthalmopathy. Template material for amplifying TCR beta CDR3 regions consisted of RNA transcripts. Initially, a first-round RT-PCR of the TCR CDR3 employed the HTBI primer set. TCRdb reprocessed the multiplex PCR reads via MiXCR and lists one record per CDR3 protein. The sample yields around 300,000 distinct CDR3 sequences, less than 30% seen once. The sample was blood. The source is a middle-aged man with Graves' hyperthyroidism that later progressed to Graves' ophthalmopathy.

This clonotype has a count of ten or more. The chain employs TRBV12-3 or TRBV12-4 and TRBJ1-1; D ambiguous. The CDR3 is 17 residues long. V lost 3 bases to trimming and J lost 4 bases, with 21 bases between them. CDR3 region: CASSLSPPGGSVTEAFF. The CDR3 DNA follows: TGTGCCAGCAGTTTGTCCCCCCCGGGCGGCTCGGTCACTGAAGCTTTCTTT.

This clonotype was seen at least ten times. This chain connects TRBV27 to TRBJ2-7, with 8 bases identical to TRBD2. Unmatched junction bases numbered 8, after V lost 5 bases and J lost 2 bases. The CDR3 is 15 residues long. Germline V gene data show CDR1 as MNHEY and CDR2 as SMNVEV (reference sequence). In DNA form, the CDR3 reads TGTGCCAGCAGTAAAATAGCGGGACCAACCTACGAGCAGTACTTC. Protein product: CASSKIAGPTYEQYF.

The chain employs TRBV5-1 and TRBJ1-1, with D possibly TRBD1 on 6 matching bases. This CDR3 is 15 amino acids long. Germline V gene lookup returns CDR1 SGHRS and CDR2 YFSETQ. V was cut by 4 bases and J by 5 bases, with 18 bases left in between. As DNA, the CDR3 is TGCGCCAGCAGCCCCGAGGGGGATGGGGGGACTGAAGCTTTCTTT. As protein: CASSPEGDGGTEAFF.

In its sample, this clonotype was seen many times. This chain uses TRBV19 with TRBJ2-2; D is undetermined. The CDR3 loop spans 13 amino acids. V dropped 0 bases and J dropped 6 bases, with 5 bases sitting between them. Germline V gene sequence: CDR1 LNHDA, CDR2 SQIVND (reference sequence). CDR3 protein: CASSIETSGELFF. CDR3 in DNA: TGTGCCAGTAGTATAGAAACTTCCGGGGAGCTGTTTTTT.

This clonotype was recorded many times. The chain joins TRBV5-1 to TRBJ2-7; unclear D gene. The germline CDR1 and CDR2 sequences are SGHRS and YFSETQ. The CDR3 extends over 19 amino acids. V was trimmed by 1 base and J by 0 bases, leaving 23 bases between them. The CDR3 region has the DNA TGCGCCAGCAGCTTGTCGTTTGATCGGCACCCTCTCATCTCCTACGAGCAGTACTTC. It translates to CASSLSFDRHPLISYEQYF.

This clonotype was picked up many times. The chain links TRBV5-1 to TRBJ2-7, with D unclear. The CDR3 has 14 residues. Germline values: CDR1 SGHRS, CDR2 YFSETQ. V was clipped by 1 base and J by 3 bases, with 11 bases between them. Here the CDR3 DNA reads TGCGCCAGCAGCTTGTCGCACAGAGACTACGAGCAGTACTTC. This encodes CASSLSHRDYEQYF.

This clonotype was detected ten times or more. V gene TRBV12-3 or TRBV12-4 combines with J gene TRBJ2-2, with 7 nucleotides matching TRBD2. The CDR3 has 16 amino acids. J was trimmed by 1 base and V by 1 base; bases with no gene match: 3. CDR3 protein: CASSLGSGGNTGELFF. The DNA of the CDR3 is TGTGCCAGCAGTTTAGGGTCGGGAGGGAACACCGGGGAGCTGTTTTTT.

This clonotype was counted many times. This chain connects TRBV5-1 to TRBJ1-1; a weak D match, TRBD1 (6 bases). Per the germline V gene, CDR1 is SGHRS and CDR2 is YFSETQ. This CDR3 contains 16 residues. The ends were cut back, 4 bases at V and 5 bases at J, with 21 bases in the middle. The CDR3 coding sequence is TGCGCCAGCAGCCCGGACGTCAGGGGCGGTCGGACTGAAGCTTTCTTT. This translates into CASSPDVRGGRTEAFF.

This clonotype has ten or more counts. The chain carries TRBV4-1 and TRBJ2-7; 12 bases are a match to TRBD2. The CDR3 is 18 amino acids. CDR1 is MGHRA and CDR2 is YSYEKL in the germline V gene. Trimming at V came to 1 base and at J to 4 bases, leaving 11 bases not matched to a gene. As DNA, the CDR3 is TGCGCCAGCAGCCAAGTCCTCCTCACTAGCGGGAGGTGGTACGAGCAGTACTTC. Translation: CASSQVLLTSGRWYEQYF.

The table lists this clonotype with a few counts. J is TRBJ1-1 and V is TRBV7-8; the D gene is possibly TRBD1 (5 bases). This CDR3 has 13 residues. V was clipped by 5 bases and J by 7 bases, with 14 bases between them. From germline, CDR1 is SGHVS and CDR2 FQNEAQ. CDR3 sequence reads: CASSSKWGIEAFF. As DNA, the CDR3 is TGTGCCAGCAGCAGCAAATGGGGGATTGAAGCTTTCTTT.

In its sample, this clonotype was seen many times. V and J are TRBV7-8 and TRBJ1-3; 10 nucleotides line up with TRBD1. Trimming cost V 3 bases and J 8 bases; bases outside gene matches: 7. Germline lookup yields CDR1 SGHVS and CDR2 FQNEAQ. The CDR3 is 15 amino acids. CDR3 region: CASSFQTGGRDTIYF. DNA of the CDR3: TGTGCCAGCAGCTTCCAGACAGGGGGCCGGGACACCATATATTTT.

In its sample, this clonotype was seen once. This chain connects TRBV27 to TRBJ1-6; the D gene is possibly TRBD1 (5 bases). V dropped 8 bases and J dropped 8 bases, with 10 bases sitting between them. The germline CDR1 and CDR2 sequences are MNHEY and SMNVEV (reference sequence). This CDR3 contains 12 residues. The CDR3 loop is CASGGGYSPLHF. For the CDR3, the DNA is TGTGCCAGCGGGGGAGGTTATTCACCCCTCCACTTT.

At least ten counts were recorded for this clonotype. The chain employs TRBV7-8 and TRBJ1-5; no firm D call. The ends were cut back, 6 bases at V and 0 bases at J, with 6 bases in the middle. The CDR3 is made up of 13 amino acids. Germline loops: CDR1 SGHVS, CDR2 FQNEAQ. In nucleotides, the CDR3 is TGTGCCAGCAGTGGAAATAGCAATCAGCCCCAGCATTTT. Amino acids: CASSGNSNQPQHF.

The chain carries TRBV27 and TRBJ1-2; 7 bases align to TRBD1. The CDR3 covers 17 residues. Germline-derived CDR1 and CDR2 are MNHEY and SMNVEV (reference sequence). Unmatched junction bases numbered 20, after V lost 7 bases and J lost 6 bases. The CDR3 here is CASTYRGTAKYSNGYTF. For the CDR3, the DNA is TGTGCCAGCACGTACCGAGGGACAGCTAAGTATTCGAATGGCTACACCTTC.

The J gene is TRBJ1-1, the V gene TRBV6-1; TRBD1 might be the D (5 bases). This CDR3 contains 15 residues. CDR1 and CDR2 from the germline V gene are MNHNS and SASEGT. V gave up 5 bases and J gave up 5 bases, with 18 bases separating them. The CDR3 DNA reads TGTGCCAGCAGTCCGATACGGGGGGTCCGGACTGAAGCTTTCTTT. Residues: CASSPIRGVRTEAFF.

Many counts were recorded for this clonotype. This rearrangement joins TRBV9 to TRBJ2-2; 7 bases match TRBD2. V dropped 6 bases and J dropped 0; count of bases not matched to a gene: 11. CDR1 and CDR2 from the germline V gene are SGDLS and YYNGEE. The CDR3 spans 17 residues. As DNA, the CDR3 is TGTGCCAGCAACGACCATTCTAGCGGCTCGAACACCGGGGAGCTGTTTTTT. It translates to CASNDHSSGSNTGELFF.